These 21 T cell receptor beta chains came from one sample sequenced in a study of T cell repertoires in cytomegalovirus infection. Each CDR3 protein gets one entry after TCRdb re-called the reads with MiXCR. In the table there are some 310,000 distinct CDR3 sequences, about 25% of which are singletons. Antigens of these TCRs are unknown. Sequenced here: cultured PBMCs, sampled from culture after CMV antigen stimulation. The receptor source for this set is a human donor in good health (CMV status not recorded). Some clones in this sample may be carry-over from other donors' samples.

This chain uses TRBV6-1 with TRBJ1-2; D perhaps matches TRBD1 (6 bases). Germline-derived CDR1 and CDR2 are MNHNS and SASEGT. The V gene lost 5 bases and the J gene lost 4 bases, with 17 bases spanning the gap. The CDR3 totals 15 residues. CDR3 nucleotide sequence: TGTGCCAGCAGTAAAGTTACCCAGGGGTTCTATGGCTACACCTTC. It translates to CASSKVTQGFYGYTF.

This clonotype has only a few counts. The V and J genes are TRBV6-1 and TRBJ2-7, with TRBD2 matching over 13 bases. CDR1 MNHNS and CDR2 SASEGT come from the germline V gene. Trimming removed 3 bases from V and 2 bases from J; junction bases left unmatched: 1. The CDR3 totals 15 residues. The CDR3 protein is CASSEGLAGTYEQYF. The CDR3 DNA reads TGTGCCAGCAGTGAGGGACTAGCGGGGACCTACGAGCAGTACTTC.

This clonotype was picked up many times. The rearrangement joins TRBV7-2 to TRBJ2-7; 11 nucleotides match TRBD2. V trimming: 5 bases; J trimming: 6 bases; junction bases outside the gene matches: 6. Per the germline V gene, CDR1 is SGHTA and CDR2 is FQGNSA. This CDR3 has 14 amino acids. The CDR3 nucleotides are TGTGCCAGCAGCCCTCTAGCGGGGGGCCGCGAGCAGTACTTC. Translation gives CASSPLAGGREQYF.

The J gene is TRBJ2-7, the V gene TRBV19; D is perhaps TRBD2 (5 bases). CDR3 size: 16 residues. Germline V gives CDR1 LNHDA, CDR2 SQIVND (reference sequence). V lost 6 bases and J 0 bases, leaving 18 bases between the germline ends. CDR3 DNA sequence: TGTGCCAGTAGCCCTCCCGGGCGGGTGAGCTCCTACGAGCAGTACTTC. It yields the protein CASSPPGRVSSYEQYF.

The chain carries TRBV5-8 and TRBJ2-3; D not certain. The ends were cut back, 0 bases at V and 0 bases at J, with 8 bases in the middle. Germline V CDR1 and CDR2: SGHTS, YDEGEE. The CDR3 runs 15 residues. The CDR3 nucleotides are TGTGCCAGCAGCTTGGCCGCCTTAAGCACAGATACGCAGTATTTT. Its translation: CASSLAALSTDTQYF.

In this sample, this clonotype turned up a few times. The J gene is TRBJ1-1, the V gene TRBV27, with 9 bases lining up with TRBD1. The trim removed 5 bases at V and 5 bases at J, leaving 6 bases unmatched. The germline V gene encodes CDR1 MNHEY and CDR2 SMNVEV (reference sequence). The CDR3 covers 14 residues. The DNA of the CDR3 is TGTGCCAGCAGTCTAAACAGGGGGCGAACTGAAGCTTTCTTT. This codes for CASSLNRGRTEAFF.

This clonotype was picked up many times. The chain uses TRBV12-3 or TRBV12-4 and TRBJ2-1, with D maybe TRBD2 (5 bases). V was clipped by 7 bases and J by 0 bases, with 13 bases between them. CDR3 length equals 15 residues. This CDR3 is CASTGGPSSYNEQFF. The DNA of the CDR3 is TGTGCCAGCACGGGCGGGCCCAGCTCCTACAATGAGCAGTTCTTC.

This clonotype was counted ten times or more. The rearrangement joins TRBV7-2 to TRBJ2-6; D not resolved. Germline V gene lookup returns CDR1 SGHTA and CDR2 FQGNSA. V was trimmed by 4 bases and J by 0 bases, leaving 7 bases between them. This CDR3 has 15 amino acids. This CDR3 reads CASSSGPSGANVLTF. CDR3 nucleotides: TGTGCCAGCAGCTCTGGTCCCTCTGGGGCCAACGTCCTGACTTTC. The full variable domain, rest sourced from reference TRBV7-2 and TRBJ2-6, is GAGVSQSPSNKVTEKGKDVELRCDPISGHTALYWYRQSLGQGLEFLIYFQGNSAPDKSGLPSDRFSAERTGGSVSTLTIQRTQQEDSAVYLCASSSGPSGANVLTFGAGSRLTVL.

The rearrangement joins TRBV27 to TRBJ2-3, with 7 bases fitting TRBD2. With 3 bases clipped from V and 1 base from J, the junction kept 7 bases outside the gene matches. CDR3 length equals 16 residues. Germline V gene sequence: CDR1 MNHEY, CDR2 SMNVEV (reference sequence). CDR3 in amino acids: CASSLKRESGTDTQYF. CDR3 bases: TGTGCCAGCAGTTTGAAGCGGGAAAGCGGCACAGATACGCAGTATTTT.

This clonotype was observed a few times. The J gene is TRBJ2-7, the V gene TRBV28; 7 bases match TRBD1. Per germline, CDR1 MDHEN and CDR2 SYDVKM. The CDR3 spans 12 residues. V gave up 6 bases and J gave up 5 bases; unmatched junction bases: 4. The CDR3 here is CASSPDRDEQYF. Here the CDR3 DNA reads TGTGCCAGCAGCCCCGACAGGGACGAGCAGTACTTC.

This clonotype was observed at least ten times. The CDR3 sequence is CASSLGGANTGELFF. The DNA of the CDR3 is TGTGCCAGCAGCTTAGGGGGCGCGAACACCGGGGAGCTGTTTTTT. V and J are TRBV7-2 and TRBJ2-2; perhaps TRBD1 as D (5 bases). CDR1 is SGHTA and CDR2 is FQGNSA in the germline V gene. The V end was cut by 1 base, the J end by 0 bases, with 6 bases between. This CDR3 is 15 amino acids long.

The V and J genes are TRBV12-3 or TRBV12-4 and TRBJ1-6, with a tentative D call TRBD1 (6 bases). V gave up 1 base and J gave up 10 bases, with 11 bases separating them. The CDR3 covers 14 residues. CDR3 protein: CASSLGTGRSPLHF. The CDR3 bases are TGTGCCAGCAGTTTAGGAACAGGGCGGTCACCCCTCCACTTT.

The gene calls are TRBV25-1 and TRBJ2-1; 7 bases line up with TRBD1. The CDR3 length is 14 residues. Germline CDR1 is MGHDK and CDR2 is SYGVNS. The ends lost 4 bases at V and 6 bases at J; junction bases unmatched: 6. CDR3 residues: CASSATGWINEQFF. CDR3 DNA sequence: TGTGCCAGCAGTGCGACAGGGTGGATCAATGAGCAGTTCTTC.

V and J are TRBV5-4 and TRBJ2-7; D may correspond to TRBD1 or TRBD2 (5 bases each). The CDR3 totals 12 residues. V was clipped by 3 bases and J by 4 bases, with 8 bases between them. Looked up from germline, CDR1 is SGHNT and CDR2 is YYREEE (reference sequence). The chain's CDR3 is CASSWDGYEQYF. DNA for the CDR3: TGTGCCAGCAGCTGGGACGGGTACGAGCAGTACTTC.

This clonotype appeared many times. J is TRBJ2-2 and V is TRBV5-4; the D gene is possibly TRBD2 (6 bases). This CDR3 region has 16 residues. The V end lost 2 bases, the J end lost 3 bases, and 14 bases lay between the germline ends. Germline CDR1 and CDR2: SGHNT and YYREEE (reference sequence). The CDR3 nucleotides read TGTGCCAGCAGCTTAGATCCCACGGGAGACACCGGGGAGCTGTTTTTT. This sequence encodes CASSLDPTGDTGELFF.

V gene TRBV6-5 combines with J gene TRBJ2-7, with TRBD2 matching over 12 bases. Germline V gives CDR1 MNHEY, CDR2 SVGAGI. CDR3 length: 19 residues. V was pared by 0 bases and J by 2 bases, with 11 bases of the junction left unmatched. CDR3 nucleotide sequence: TGTGCCAGCAGTTACTCGAAGACTAGCGGGAGTGCGGAGACCTACGAGCAGTACTTC. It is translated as CASSYSKTSGSAETYEQYF.

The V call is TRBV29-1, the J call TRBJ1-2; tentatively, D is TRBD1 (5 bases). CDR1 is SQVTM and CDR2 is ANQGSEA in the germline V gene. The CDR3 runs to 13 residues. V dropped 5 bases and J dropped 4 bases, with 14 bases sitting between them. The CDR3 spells CSVSGIGFYGYTF. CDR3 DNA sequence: TGCAGCGTTTCAGGGATCGGGTTCTATGGCTACACCTTC.

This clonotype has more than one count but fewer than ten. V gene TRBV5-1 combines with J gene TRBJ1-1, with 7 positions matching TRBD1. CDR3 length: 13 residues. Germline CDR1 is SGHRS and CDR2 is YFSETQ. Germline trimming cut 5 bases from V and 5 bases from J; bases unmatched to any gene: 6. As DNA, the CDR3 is TGCGCCAGCAGTACCAGGGGGAGAACTGAAGCTTTCTTT. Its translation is CASSTRGRTEAFF. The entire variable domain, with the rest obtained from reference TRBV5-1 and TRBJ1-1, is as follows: KAGVTQTPRYLIKTRGQQVTLSCSPISGHRSVSWYQQTPGQGLQFLFEYFSETQRNKGNFPGRFSGRQFSNSRSEMNVSTLELGDSALYLCASSTRGRTEAFFGQGTRLTVV.

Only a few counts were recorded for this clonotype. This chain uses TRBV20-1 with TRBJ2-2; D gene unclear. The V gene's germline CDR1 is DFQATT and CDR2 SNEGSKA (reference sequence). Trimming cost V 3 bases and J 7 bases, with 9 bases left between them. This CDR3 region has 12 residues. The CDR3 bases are TGCAGTGCTAGTAAGGTCGGCGGGGAGCTGTTTTTT. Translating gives CSASKVGGELFF.

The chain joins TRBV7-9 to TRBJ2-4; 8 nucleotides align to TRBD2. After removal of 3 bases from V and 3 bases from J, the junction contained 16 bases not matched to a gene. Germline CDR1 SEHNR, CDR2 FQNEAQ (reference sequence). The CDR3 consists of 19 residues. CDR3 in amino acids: CASSFPPGLAHSGKNIQYF. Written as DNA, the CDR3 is TGTGCCAGCAGCTTCCCCCCTGGACTAGCTCACTCAGGCAAAAACATTCAGTACTTC. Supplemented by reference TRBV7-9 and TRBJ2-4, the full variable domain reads DTGVSQNPRHKITKRGQNVTFRCDPISEHNRLYWYRQTLGQGPEFLTYFQNEAQLEKSRLLSDRFSAERPKGSFSTLEIQRTEQGDSAMYLCASSFPPGLAHSGKNIQYFGAGTRLSVL.

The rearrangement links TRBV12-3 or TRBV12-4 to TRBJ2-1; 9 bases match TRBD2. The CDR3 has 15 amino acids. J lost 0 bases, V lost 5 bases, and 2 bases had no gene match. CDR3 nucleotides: TGTGCCAGCAGTGCTAGCGGGGCCTCCTACAATGAGCAGTTCTTC. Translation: CASSASGASYNEQFF.